This T cell receptor beta chain was recorded in a study of beta chain features in type 1 diabetes. Reverse transcribing all isolated RNA meant expressed TCRB transcripts were sequenced. Method: immunoSEQ multiplex PCR; TCRdb's copy keeps in-frame clones and lacks some. The sample lists about 160,000 clones, approximately 9.1% occurring once. Based on CD45RO/CCR7/CD25/CD127/CD95/CD27, CD4+ regulatory, stem cell-like memory, naive and central memory cells were sorted. V gave up 5 bases and J gave up 13 bases, with 14 bases separating them. The germline CDR1 and CDR2 sequences are SGHTA and FQGNSA. This CDR3 has 12 residues.

The genes are TRBV7-2 and TRBJ2-2, with D perhaps matching TRBD2 (5 bases). This receptor was identified in a woman between 18 and 29 years old in good health. Sequenced sample: central memory CD4+ T cells from blood. The CDR3 DNA reads TGTGCCAGCAGCCCACTAGGTTACCCGCTGTTTTTT. As protein: CASSPLGYPLFF.